This TCR beta chain was identified during a study of tumor-infiltrating lymphocytes in primary liver carcinoma. V lost 0 bases and J lost 4, with 6 bases in between. The CDR3 sequence is 13 residues long. Per germline, CDR1 SGHTA and CDR2 FQGTGA. Using a constant-region primer together with ProtoScript II reverse transcriptase, TCR beta cDNA was made from around 500 ng of total RNA. Sequencing libraries for TCR beta derived from three nested multiplex PCR rounds that used slightly modified ARM-PCR. Rounds one and two of PCR, each of roughly 11 cycles, were primed with TRBV1-TRBV30 forward primers and a C-beta reverse primer. Using its own MiXCR run on the multiplex PCR reads, TCRdb lists one record per CDR3 protein. The top ten clones hold about 20% of a sample with under 130,000 distinct CDR3 sequences, roughly 80% of them seen once. Both RNA and DNA were isolated together from approximately 20-30 mg of bulk tissue that had not been sorted. Every one of the tumor samples had a viable tumor cell content above 80%.

This clonotype was observed many times. The source of this sequence is a man aged 40-49 years with primary liver carcinoma and hepatitis B virus infection. The sequencing sample was made of liver tumor tissue from sampling region 3. Subset described: tumor region T3, left-lateral pole. This sequence joins TRBV7-3 and TRBJ2-5; D gene uncertain. CDR3 DNA: TGTGCCAGCAGCTTAACATTTGGAGAGACCCAGTACTTC. Its translation is CASSLTFGETQYF.